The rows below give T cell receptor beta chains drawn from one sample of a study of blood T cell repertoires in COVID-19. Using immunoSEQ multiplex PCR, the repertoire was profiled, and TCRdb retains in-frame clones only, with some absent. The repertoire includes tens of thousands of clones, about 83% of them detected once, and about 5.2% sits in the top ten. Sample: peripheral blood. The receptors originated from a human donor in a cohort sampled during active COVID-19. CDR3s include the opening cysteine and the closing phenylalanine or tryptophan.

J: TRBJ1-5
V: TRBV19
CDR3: CASSWAVKNQPQHF

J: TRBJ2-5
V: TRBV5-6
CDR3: CASSWGVGQETQYF

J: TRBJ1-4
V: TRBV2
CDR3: CARSGTFDEKLFF

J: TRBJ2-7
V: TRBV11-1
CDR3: CASTTGPDEQYF

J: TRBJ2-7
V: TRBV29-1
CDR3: CSVVGESGHEQYF

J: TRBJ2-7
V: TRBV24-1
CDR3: CATSDSRGDRSYEQYF

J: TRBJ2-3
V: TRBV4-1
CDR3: CASSHPQDTQYF

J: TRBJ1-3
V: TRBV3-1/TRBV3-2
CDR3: CASSQVSGPGNTIYF

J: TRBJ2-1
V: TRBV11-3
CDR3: CASSLAGGRDEQFF

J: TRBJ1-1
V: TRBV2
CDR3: CASREDRGETEAFF

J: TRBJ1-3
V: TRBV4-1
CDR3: CASSQDLVRGLSGNTIYF

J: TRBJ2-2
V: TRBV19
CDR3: CASGQAGELFF

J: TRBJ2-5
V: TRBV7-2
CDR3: CVSSSLTRGGTQYF

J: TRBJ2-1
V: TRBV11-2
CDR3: CASSPAGVSYNEQFF

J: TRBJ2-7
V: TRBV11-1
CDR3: CASSSRDRDHEQYF

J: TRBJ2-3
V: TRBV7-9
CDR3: CASSPASRLEGDTQYF

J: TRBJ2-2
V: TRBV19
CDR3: CASSIVASGGAATGELFF

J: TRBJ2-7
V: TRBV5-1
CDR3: CASSLASGLQGRDRYF

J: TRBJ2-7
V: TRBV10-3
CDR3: CAIRGSGGLSYEQYF

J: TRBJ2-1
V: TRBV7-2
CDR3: CASSLMEGGYNEQFF

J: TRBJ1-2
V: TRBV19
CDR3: CASSVGQPGANYGYTF

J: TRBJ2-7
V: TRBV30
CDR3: CAWRLAHEQYF

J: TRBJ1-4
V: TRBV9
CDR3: CASSARTGDEKLFF

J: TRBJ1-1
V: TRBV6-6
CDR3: CASSVRGTEAFF

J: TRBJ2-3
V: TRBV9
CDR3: CASTVGGAHTDTQYF

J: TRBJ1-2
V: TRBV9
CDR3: CASSVASYGYTF

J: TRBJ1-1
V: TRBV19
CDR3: CASSPTGTDTEAFF

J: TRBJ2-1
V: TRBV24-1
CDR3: CATSGQINNEQFF

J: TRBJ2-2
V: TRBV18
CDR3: CASSPIQGYTGELFF

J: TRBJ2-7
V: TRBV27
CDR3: CASSFRGSYEQYF

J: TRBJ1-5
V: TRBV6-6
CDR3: CASSPRGRGRGNQPQHF

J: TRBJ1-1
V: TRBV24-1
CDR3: CATSDTGGAAEAFF

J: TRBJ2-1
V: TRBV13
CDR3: CASSLRRGGNEQFF

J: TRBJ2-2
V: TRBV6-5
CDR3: CASSRQVYTGELFF

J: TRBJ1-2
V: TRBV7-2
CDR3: CASSLDGGQGGGGYTF